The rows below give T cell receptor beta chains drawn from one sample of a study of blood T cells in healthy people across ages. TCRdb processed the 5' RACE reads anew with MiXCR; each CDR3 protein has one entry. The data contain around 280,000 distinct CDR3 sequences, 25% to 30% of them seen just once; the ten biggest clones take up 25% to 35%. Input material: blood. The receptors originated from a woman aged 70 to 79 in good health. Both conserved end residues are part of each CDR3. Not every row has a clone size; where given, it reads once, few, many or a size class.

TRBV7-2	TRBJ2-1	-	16	CASSPQGLMSYNEQFF
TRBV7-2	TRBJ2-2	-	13	CASGRWITGELFF
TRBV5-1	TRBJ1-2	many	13	CASSLTQGDGYTF
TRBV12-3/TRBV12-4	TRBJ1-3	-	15	CASRQAYFSGNTIYF
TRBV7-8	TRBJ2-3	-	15	CASSREGTVTDTQYF
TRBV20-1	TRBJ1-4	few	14	CSARDRRIGEKLFF
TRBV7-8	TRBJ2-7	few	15	CASNQGQPYSYEQYF
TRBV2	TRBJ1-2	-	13	CASLDGSNYGYTF
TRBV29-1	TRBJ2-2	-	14	CSVESAGHTGELFF
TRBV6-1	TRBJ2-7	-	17	CASSRGAGGRTLGEQYF
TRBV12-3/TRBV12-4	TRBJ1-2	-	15	CASSRDSNTIYGYTF
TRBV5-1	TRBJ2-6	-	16	CASSSSNSAGANVLTF
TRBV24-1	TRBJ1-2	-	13	CATSDPRDYGYTF
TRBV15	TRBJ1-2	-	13	CATSSGGAEGYTF
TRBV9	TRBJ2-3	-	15	CASSVGQGRADTQYF
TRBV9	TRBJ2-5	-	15	CASSPRGGPQETQYF
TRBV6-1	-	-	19	CASSRKPGQGAMLTYEQYF
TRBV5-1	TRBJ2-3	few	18	CASSSLTSGRASTDTQYF
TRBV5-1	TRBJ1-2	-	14	CASSFTGGTAGYTF
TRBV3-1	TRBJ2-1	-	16	CASSPGGRGAYNEQFF
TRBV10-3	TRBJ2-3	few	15	CAIGESWTSRDTQYF
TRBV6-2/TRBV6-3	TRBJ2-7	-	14	CASVNGRLSYEQYF
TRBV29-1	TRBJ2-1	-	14	CSAVAGGTYNEQFF
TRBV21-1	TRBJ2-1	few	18	CASRTRGDSRCSYNEQFF
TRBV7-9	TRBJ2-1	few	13	CASKVWRGNEQFF
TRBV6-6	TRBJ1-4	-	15	CASSEKGGTNEKLFF
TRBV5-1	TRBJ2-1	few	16	CASSFGLAGVPNEQFF
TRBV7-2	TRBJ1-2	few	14	CASSKGTAIYGYTF
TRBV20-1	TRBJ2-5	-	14	CSAPPSDSQETQYF
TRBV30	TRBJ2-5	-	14	CAWSPNGGRETQYF
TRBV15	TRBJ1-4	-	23	CATSRDWPAQDRVTVATNEKLFF
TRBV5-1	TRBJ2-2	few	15	CASSLVRGFAGELFF
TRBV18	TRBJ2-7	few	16	CASSPLAGTSGGEQYF
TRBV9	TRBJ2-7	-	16	CASSVEASGRYYEQYF
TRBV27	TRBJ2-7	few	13	CASMSRVSYEQYF
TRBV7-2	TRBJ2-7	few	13	CASSLAISYEQYF
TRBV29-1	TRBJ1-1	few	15	CSVEDRRGGNTEAFF
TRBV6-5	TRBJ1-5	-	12	CASPNARQPQHF
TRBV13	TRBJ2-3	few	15	CASSPTSRPTDTQYF
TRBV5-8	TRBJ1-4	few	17	CASSLEGRAVTNEKLFF
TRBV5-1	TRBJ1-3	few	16	CASSLGDRASGNTIYF
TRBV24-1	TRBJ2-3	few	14	CATRPGRYTDTQYF